This T cell receptor (beta chain) was identified in a study of T-cell memory formation after mild COVID-19. TCRdb independently ran MiXCR on the 5' RACE reads; one entry per CDR3 protein. The table shows under 300,000 distinct CDR3 sequences, with around 15% occurring only once. Overall study results and limits: Whereas later expanders leaned CD4+, clones contracting day 15 to 85 showed a balanced CD4/CD8 makeup. What remained unconfirmed was the SARS-CoV-2 specificity of second-wave clones peaking on day 37.

Of note for this clonotype: What it binds is unknown.

V was clipped by 5 bases and J by 5 bases, with 19 bases between them. The CDR3 has 15 amino acids. Germline CDR1 is SGHRS and CDR2 is YFSETQ. This clonotype was obtained from a man aged 18 to 30 who had mild COVID-19 (a few samples of this study predate the infection). Cell type and time point are not known. The sample taken for sequencing was PBMCs or a T cell subset sorted from them (not recorded which). This chain joins TRBV5-1 and TRBJ2-5, with D unclear. The CDR3 here is CASSPVGYYRETQYF. In DNA, the CDR3 is TGCGCCAGCAGTCCCGTGGGTTATTACCGGGAGACCCAGTACTTC.